Shown below are 9 T cell receptor beta chains from a single sample sequenced in a study of blood T cell repertoires in COVID-19. Sequencing was performed with immunoSEQ multiplex PCR; in TCRdb, only in-frame clones are kept and a portion is missing. The repertoire consists of some 190,000 clones, with 70% to 90% occurring once and the leading ten covering roughly 4.5%. Sequences were obtained from peripheral blood. These receptors were taken from a woman aged 80 or over with acute or convalescent COVID-19.

The chain combines TRBV7-6 with TRBJ1-2; 7 nucleotides agree with TRBD1. V gave up 5 bases and J gave up 4 bases; unmatched junction bases: 16. The germline V gene encodes CDR1 SGHVS and CDR2 FNYEAQ. The CDR3 contains 17 residues. CDR3 sequence reads: CASSPRTGLIRPYGYTF. In nucleotides, the CDR3 is TGTGCCAGCAGCCCCCGGACAGGTCTAATACGCCCCTATGGCTACACCTTC.

This clone was seen a handful of times. The rearrangement links TRBV7-2 to TRBJ2-1, with TRBD2 matching 9 bases. Germline values: CDR1 SGHTA, CDR2 FQGNSA. This CDR3 is built from 15 residues. V lost 5 bases to trimming and J lost 9 bases; unmatched junction nucleotides: 11. CDR3 protein: CASSPAGTSIIEQFF. The CDR3 DNA reads TGTGCCAGCAGCCCGGCCGGGACTAGCATTATTGAGCAGTTCTTC.

The chain recombines TRBV7-2 with TRBJ2-5, with a weak D call TRBD2 (5 bases). Germline V gene lookup returns CDR1 SGHTA and CDR2 FQGNSA. With 3 bases removed from V and 3 bases from J, the gap between germline ends came to 14 bases. This CDR3 is 15 amino acids long. The CDR3 bases are TGTGCCAGCAGCTTGGGAGACCGCCTAGAAGAGACCCAGTACTTC. It translates to CASSLGDRLEETQYF.

This chain joins TRBV7-8 and TRBJ1-2; D gene ambiguous. V was pared by 0 bases and J by 8 bases, with 7 bases between. The V gene's germline CDR1 is SGHVS and CDR2 FQNEAQ. This CDR3 spans 12 amino acids. CDR3 protein: CASSLATGGYTF. The CDR3 DNA reads as TGTGCCAGCAGCTTAGCGACGGGGGGCTACACCTTC.

The chain's CDR3 is CASSYSTTKISYEQYF. The CDR3 DNA follows: TGTGCCAGCAGTTACTCGACGACAAAAATCTCCTACGAGCAGTACTTC. J is TRBJ2-7 and V is TRBV6-6; D unresolved. Germline V gene sequence: CDR1 MNHNY, CDR2 SVGAGI (reference sequence). Trimming removed 0 bases from V and 0 bases from J, with 12 bases in between. The CDR3 loop spans 16 amino acids.

J is TRBJ2-2 and V is TRBV5-1; tentative D call: TRBD2 (6 bases). This CDR3 region has 16 residues. Trimming left V 4 bases short and J 0 bases short, with 13 bases between. Per germline, CDR1 SGHRS and CDR2 YFSETQ. CDR3 in DNA: TGCGCCAGCAGCGTGGGACTTACCGCGAACACCGGGGAGCTGTTTTTT. Translating gives CASSVGLTANTGELFF.

This chain joins TRBV2 and TRBJ1-1, with 8 positions matching TRBD1. Trimming at V came to 5 bases and at J to 6 bases, leaving 8 bases not matched to a gene. The CDR3 has 14 amino acids. From germline, CDR1 is SNHLY and CDR2 FYNNEI. The chain's CDR3 is CASSLDRGWAEAFF. The CDR3 DNA reads TGTGCCAGCAGTCTCGACAGGGGTTGGGCTGAAGCTTTCTTT.

This rearrangement joins TRBV18 to TRBJ1-4; D gene ambiguous. Germline V gene lookup returns CDR1 KGHSH and CDR2 LQKENI. V shed 3 bases and J shed 4 bases, with 6 bases lying between them. The CDR3 runs 13 residues. CDR3: CASSPLFNEKLFF. For the CDR3, the DNA is TGTGCCAGCTCACCTCTCTTTAATGAAAAACTGTTTTTT.

The chain employs TRBV28 and TRBJ1-2; 12 bases align to TRBD1. The length of the CDR3 is 16 residues. With V trimmed by 6 bases and J by 7 bases, 12 bases remained unmatched. Germline CDR1 MDHEN, CDR2 SYDVKM. CDR3 sequence reads: CASSSVGDRGPRGYTF. The CDR3 DNA reads as TGTGCCAGCAGCTCCGTGGGGGACAGGGGGCCTCGTGGCTACACCTTC.